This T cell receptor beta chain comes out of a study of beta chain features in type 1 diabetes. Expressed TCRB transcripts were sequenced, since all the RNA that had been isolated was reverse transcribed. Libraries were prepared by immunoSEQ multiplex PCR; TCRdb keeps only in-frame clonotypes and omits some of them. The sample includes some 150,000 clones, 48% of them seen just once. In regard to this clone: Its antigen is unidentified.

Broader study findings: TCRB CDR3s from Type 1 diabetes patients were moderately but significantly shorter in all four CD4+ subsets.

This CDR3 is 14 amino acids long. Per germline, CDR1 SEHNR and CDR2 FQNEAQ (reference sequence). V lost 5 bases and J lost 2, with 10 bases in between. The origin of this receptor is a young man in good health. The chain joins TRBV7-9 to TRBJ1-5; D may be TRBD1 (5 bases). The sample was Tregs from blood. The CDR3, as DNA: TGTGCCAGCAGCGTGGACATGGGCAATCAGCCCCAGCATTTT. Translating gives CASSVDMGNQPQHF.